This is a list of T cell receptor beta chains from one sample in a study of T-cell reconstitution after alpha-beta-depleted transplantation in children. TCRdb passed the PCR reads through MiXCR, listing each CDR3 protein once. This sample carries about 580,000 distinct CDR3 sequences, 20% to 25% of them seen once, and the ten largest clones take over 12%. Sequences were derived from PBMCs, mostly from graft donor cells, sampled 360 days after TCRalphabeta/CD19-depleted stem cell transplant. Receptors were obtained from a boy in the first two years of life who had a stem cell transplant for acute myeloid leukemia, so the T cells may come from the graft donor. CDR3s include the opening cysteine and the closing phenylalanine or tryptophan. A D gene is named only where the DNA matches it firmly. Part of the rows lack a size; the others show once, few, many or a class for expanded clones.

CATSDLGQGPGTDTQYF TGTGCCACCAGTGATTTGGGACAGGGACCAGGCACAGATACGCAGTATTTT few TRBD1 TRBJ2-3 TRBV24-1
CASSETWLGNEQFF TGTGCCAGCAGTGAAACGTGGTTGGGAAATGAGCAGTTCTTC many - TRBJ2-1 TRBV2
CASSPVGDFNEKLFF TGTGCCAGCAGTCCAGTTGGAGATTTTAATGAAAAACTGTTTTTT - - TRBJ1-4 TRBV28
CASSPTPRLVLFF TGTGCCAGCAGCCCTACCCCTCGACTCGTTCTGTTTTTT many - TRBJ2-2 TRBV6-6
CASSSDRVEETQYF TGTGCCAGCAGCTCTGACAGGGTGGAAGAGACCCAGTACTTC - TRBD1 TRBJ2-5 TRBV7-2
CSARSRTGSQPQHF TGCAGTGCTAGATCCCGGACAGGGAGTCAGCCCCAGCATTTT few TRBD1 TRBJ1-5 TRBV20-1
CSVRAGDSYEQYF TGCAGCGTTCGGGCGGGTGACTCCTACGAGCAGTACTTC few - TRBJ2-7 TRBV29-1
CASSKGLGNGYTF TGTGCCAGCAGTAAGGGTTTAGGGAATGGCTACACCTTC many - TRBJ1-2 TRBV6-6
CASSPTTSVPYNEQFF TGCGCCAGCAGTCCAACTACCAGCGTCCCCTACAATGAGCAGTTCTTC - - TRBJ2-1 TRBV4-3
CASSWGAEQYF TGTGCCAGCAGCTGGGGGGCCGAGCAGTACTTC many - TRBJ2-7 TRBV7-9
CSANAAGPRGEQFF TGCAGTGCAAACGCAGCGGGCCCGCGGGGGGAGCAGTTCTTC - TRBD2 TRBJ2-1 TRBV20-1
CSARPPPTGISGANVLTF TGCAGTGCTAGACCCCCCCCGACAGGGATCTCTGGGGCCAACGTCCTGACTTTC few TRBD1 TRBJ2-6 TRBV20-1
CASTKGARTNEKLFF TGCGCCAGCACCAAGGGGGCGCGAACTAATGAAAAACTGTTTTTT few TRBD1 TRBJ1-4 TRBV4-1
CSAVLGTTNTGELFF TGCAGTGCTGTTCTGGGGACCACGAACACCGGGGAGCTGTTTTTT few - TRBJ2-2 TRBV20-1
CASSSLDRRFTTNEKLFF TGTGCCAGCAGTTCGTTGGACAGAAGGTTTACAACTAATGAAAAACTGTTTTTT few - TRBJ1-4 TRBV6-5
CASSYGVSGANVLTF TGTGCCAGCAGTTATGGGGTATCTGGGGCCAACGTCCTGACTTTC - - TRBJ2-6 TRBV6-5
CAISYSPYEQYF TGTGCCATCAGTTATTCCCCTTACGAGCAGTACTTC few - TRBJ2-7 TRBV10-3
CASSPHGTGGEQYF TGTGCCAGCAGCCCCCACGGGACAGGCGGCGAGCAGTACTTC - TRBD1 TRBJ2-7 TRBV7-2
CASSDQLAGYADTQYF TGTGCCAGCAGTGATCAACTAGCGGGGTACGCAGATACGCAGTATTTT many TRBD2 TRBJ2-3 TRBV6-1
CSAAPGGAHTGELFF TGCAGTGCCGCCCCCGGGGGGGCGCACACCGGGGAGCTGTTTTTT - TRBD2 TRBJ2-2 TRBV20-1
CASSQDGQGSSYEQYF TGCGCCAGCAGCCAAGATGGGCAGGGCAGCTCCTACGAGCAGTACTTC few - TRBJ2-7 TRBV4-3
CASSFGGPGNQPQHF TGTGCCAGCAGCTTTGGGGGTCCCGGCAATCAGCCCCAGCATTTT - - TRBJ1-5 TRBV5-5
CASSFLLAGTFKPETQYF TGTGCCAGCAGCTTTCTACTAGCGGGAACCTTTAAGCCAGAGACCCAGTACTTC many TRBD2 TRBJ2-5 TRBV5-6
CSASGEQETQYF TGCAGTGCTAGCGGGGAACAAGAGACCCAGTACTTC many - TRBJ2-5 TRBV20-1
CASSLEGAIVETQYF TGTGCCAGCAGTTTAGAGGGGGCTATAGTGGAGACCCAGTACTTC - TRBD1 TRBJ2-5 TRBV28
CSVVGRGTAGELFF TGCAGCGTTGTCGGCAGGGGTACGGCCGGGGAGCTGTTTTTT - - TRBJ2-2 TRBV29-1
CASSQEGSFSNQPQHF TGCGCCAGCAGCCAAGAGGGAAGTTTTAGCAATCAGCCCCAGCATTTT few - TRBJ1-5 TRBV4-1
CAISGDRPAGNTIYF TGTGCCATCAGTGGGGACAGGCCTGCCGGAAACACCATATATTTT - TRBD1 TRBJ1-3 TRBV10-3
CASSDRGLGYTF TGTGCCAGCAGCGACAGGGGGCTTGGCTACACCTTC - TRBD1 TRBJ1-2 TRBV14
CASSLRGAQGNEQFF TGTGCCAGCAGCCTGAGGGGAGCCCAGGGTAATGAGCAGTTCTTC many - TRBJ2-1 TRBV11-2
CSATGDGQPQHF TGCAGTGCTACTGGGGACGGTCAGCCCCAGCATTTT - - TRBJ1-5 TRBV20-1
CSARGAGETQYF TGCAGTGCTCGGGGGGCCGGGGAGACCCAGTACTTC many - TRBJ2-5 TRBV20-1
CASSFPSWYGYNEQFF TGTGCCAGCAGTTTTCCCTCCTGGTACGGATACAATGAGCAGTTCTTC few - TRBJ2-1 TRBV12-3/TRBV12-4
CASSPRPGGAGYETQYF TGTGCCAGCAGTCCAAGACCGGGGGGGGCCGGATATGAGACCCAGTACTTC few TRBD2 TRBJ2-5 TRBV27
CASTESPSTDTQYF TGTGCCAGTACGGAAAGTCCAAGCACAGATACGCAGTATTTT - - TRBJ2-3 TRBV19
CASSLMPEQETQYF TGTGCCAGCAGCTTAATGCCAGAACAAGAGACCCAGTACTTC - - TRBJ2-5 TRBV7-2
CSVDSPQFF TGCAGCGTTGATTCCCCCCAGTTCTTC many - TRBJ2-1 TRBV29-1
CASSLTRDETQYF TGTGCCAGCAGTTTAACCAGGGATGAGACCCAGTACTTC many - TRBJ2-5 TRBV12-3/TRBV12-4
CASSPGLVAGAPNNEQFF TGTGCCAGCAGCCCCGGTTTAGTAGCGGGGGCGCCTAACAATGAGCAGTTCTTC many TRBD2 TRBJ2-1 TRBV11-2